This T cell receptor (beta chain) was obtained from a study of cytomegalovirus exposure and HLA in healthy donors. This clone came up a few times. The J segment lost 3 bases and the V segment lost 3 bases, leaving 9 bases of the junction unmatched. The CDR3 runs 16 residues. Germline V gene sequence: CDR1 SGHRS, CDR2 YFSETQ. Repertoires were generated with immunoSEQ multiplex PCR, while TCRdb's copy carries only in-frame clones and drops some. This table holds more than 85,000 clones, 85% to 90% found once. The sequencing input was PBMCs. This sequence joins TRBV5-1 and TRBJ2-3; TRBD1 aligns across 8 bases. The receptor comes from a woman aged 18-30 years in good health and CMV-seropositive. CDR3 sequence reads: CASSSDGQGWTDTQYF. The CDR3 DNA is TGCGCCAGCAGCTCTGACGGACAGGGTTGGACAGATACGCAGTATTTT.